The rows below give T cell receptor beta chains drawn from one sample of a study of identical twins. TCRdb independently ran MiXCR on the 5' RACE reads; one entry per CDR3 protein. The table records 300,000 to 400,000 distinct CDR3 sequences, approximately 8.8% of them present only once. The sample consisted of naive T cells sorted from blood. These TCRs come from a woman between 50 and 59 years old in good health. Both conserved end residues are part of each CDR3. A D gene is named only where the DNA matches it firmly. Rows give clone size only sometimes, using once, few, many, or a class for an expanded clone.

j_call: TRBJ2-4
v_call: TRBV3-1
d_call: -
clone_size: many
cdr3_nt: TGTGCCAGCAGCCAAGGTAATAGCGGCCCGTTGAGGATTCAGTACTTC
cdr3_aa: CASSQGNSGPLRIQYF

j_call: TRBJ1-1
v_call: TRBV27
d_call: -
clone_size: -
cdr3_nt: TGTGCCAGCAGTTTATTCCCCTCAGGGGCCGGAGGGAACACTGAAGCTTTCTTT
cdr3_aa: CASSLFPSGAGGNTEAFF

j_call: TRBJ2-7
v_call: TRBV12-3/TRBV12-4
d_call: -
clone_size: -
cdr3_nt: TGTGCCAGCAGTTTAAATCGGCGTGGGACCTACGAGCAGTACTTC
cdr3_aa: CASSLNRRGTYEQYF

j_call: TRBJ2-3
v_call: TRBV20-1
d_call: TRBD2
clone_size: -
cdr3_nt: TGCAGTGCTTTGGCGGCGGGAGGAGATACGCAGTATTTT
cdr3_aa: CSALAAGGDTQYF

j_call: TRBJ1-1
v_call: TRBV18
d_call: -
clone_size: few
cdr3_nt: TGTGCCAGCTCACAATCGGGGTCCAGACTGAACACTGAAGCTTTCTTT
cdr3_aa: CASSQSGSRLNTEAFF

j_call: TRBJ1-1
v_call: TRBV3-1
d_call: TRBD1
clone_size: many
cdr3_nt: TGTGCCAGCAGCCAGGGACAGGGGACGAACACTGAAGCTTTCTTT
cdr3_aa: CASSQGQGTNTEAFF

j_call: TRBJ2-3
v_call: TRBV6-5
d_call: TRBD2
clone_size: once
cdr3_nt: TGTGCCAGCAGTTACGGGACTAGCGACACAGATACGCAGTATTTT
cdr3_aa: CASSYGTSDTDTQYF

j_call: TRBJ2-7
v_call: TRBV29-1
d_call: TRBD1
clone_size: few
cdr3_nt: TGCAGCGTTGAAGATGGGACAGATGTTTACGAGCAGTACTTC
cdr3_aa: CSVEDGTDVYEQYF

j_call: TRBJ2-2
v_call: TRBV3-1
d_call: -
clone_size: few
cdr3_nt: TGTGCCAGCAGCCGCGGAGTGAACACCGGGGAGCTGTTTTTT
cdr3_aa: CASSRGVNTGELFF

j_call: TRBJ1-2
v_call: TRBV4-2
d_call: TRBD1
clone_size: few
cdr3_nt: TGTGCCAGCAGCCAAAAGGGACAGGGCGAAGGGACTAACTATGGCTACACCTTC
cdr3_aa: CASSQKGQGEGTNYGYTF

j_call: TRBJ1-1
v_call: TRBV12-3/TRBV12-4
d_call: -
clone_size: -
cdr3_nt: TGTGCCAGCAGTTTAGCTGAGCGGACTGAAGCTTTCTTT
cdr3_aa: CASSLAERTEAFF

j_call: TRBJ1-2
v_call: TRBV5-1
d_call: TRBD1
clone_size: few
cdr3_nt: TGCGCCAGCAGCTCTTACAGGGGACCCAACTATGGCTACACCTTC
cdr3_aa: CASSSYRGPNYGYTF

j_call: TRBJ1-1
v_call: TRBV6-5
d_call: -
clone_size: few
cdr3_nt: TGTGCCAGCAGTAGAGTGGGCAAGAACACTGAAGCTTTCTTT
cdr3_aa: CASSRVGKNTEAFF

j_call: TRBJ2-3
v_call: TRBV29-1
d_call: -
clone_size: -
cdr3_nt: TGCAGCGTTAGGAAGAGAGGAGTAGAAACAGATACGCAGTATTTT
cdr3_aa: CSVRKRGVETDTQYF

j_call: TRBJ1-1
v_call: TRBV6-5
d_call: -
clone_size: -
cdr3_nt: TGTGCCACCAAGGGCCGATCCCTGTGGGGTGAAGCTTTCTTT
cdr3_aa: CATKGRSLWGEAFF

j_call: TRBJ1-6
v_call: TRBV30
d_call: -
clone_size: -
cdr3_nt: TGTGCCTGGAGTTCACGGGGGAACAATTCACCCCTCCACTTT
cdr3_aa: CAWSSRGNNSPLHF

j_call: TRBJ1-2
v_call: TRBV12-3/TRBV12-4
d_call: -
clone_size: many
cdr3_nt: TGTGCCAGCAGGGGAATACGAAAAGGATTCGACGGCTACACCTTC
cdr3_aa: CASRGIRKGFDGYTF

j_call: TRBJ2-3
v_call: TRBV21-1
d_call: -
clone_size: many
cdr3_nt: TGTGCCAGCAGCAAAGCGCGGGGGGACAGGGGGCGTCATAGCACAGATACGCAGTATTTT
cdr3_aa: CASSKARGDRGRHSTDTQYF

j_call: TRBJ2-7
v_call: TRBV5-1
d_call: -
clone_size: -
cdr3_nt: TGCGCCAGTGGCGAGGGGGATGGTTTTTCCGAGCAGTACTTC
cdr3_aa: CASGEGDGFSEQYF

j_call: TRBJ1-5
v_call: TRBV12-3/TRBV12-4
d_call: TRBD1
clone_size: many
cdr3_nt: TGTGCCAGCAGTCTCCCGGGACAGGCCGTGGCGCCCCAGCATTTT
cdr3_aa: CASSLPGQAVAPQHF

j_call: TRBJ1-4
v_call: TRBV11-2
d_call: -
clone_size: many
cdr3_nt: TGTGCCAGCAGCTTACCACAAGACCTAACCATAAATGAAAAACTGTTTTTT
cdr3_aa: CASSLPQDLTINEKLFF

j_call: TRBJ1-1
v_call: TRBV7-9
d_call: TRBD1
clone_size: -
cdr3_nt: TGTGCCAGCAGCTTAGATGCAGGGGGAAACACTGAAGCTTTCTTT
cdr3_aa: CASSLDAGGNTEAFF

j_call: TRBJ2-7
v_call: TRBV27
d_call: TRBD2
clone_size: -
cdr3_nt: TGTGCCAGCAGTTTGGGGGGGACTAGCGGATTATCCTACGAGCAGTACTTC
cdr3_aa: CASSLGGTSGLSYEQYF

j_call: TRBJ2-4
v_call: TRBV4-2
d_call: -
clone_size: few
cdr3_nt: TGTGCCAGCAGCGGAGTCATTGGGAGCCTCTCAAACATTCAGTACTTC
cdr3_aa: CASSGVIGSLSNIQYF

j_call: TRBJ2-7
v_call: TRBV6-5
d_call: -
clone_size: few
cdr3_nt: TGTGCCAGCAGTCAACTGCAGGGTAACGACGAGCAGTACTTC
cdr3_aa: CASSQLQGNDEQYF

j_call: TRBJ2-3
v_call: TRBV5-1
d_call: TRBD2
clone_size: few
cdr3_nt: TGCGCCAGCAGCTTATTACTAGCGGGAGGGCCGGCAGATACGCAGTATTTT
cdr3_aa: CASSLLLAGGPADTQYF

j_call: TRBJ2-7
v_call: TRBV28
d_call: -
clone_size: -
cdr3_nt: TGTGCCAGCAGTTCCCGGACTCGTTACGAGCAGTACTTC
cdr3_aa: CASSSRTRYEQYF